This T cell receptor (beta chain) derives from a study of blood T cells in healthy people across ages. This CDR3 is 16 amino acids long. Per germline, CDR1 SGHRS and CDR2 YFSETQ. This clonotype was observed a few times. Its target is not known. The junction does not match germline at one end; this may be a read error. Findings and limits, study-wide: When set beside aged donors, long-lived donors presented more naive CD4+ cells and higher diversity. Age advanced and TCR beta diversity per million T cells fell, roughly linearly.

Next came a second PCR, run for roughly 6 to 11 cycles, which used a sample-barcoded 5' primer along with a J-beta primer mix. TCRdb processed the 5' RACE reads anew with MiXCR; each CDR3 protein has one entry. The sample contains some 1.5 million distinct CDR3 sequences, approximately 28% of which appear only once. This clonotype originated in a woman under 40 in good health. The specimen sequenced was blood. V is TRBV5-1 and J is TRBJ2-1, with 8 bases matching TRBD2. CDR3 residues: CAGSLAGGALSNEQFF. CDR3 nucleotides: TGCGCCGGCAGCTTGGCCGGGGGGGCGCTTAGCAATGAGCAGTTCTTC.